Below, 32 T cell receptor beta chains from the same sample are listed, as sequenced in a study of identical twins. TCRdb redid the calling of the 5' RACE reads with MiXCR, one entry per CDR3 protein. This table holds around 1.7 million distinct CDR3 sequences, about 30% found once. Source material: cord blood. The receptors derive from a newborn girl in good health.

This chain connects TRBV20-1 to TRBJ2-5, with TRBD2 matching 9 bases. Germline values: CDR1 DFQATT, CDR2 SNEGSKA (reference sequence). V shed 5 bases and J 5 bases; nucleotides not matched to a gene: 12. The CDR3 is made up of 15 amino acids. In DNA, the CDR3 is TGCAGTGCTCCAGGGCGGGGGGGGCAATTTGAGACCCAGTACTTC. It yields the protein CSAPGRGGQFETQYF.

This sequence joins TRBV2 and TRBJ2-1; 7 nucleotides agree with TRBD2. Germline CDR1 SNHLY, CDR2 FYNNEI. V shed 9 bases and J 6 bases; nucleotides not matched to a gene: 8. This CDR3 has 13 amino acids. The CDR3 bases are TGTGCCAGTACCGCGGGAGAAATCAATGAGCAGTTCTTC. This translates into CASTAGEINEQFF.

This clonotype was detected only once. V gene TRBV2 combines with J gene TRBJ1-2; the match to TRBD1 covers 7 bases. This CDR3 comprises 12 residues. CDR1 SNHLY and CDR2 FYNNEI come from the germline V gene. J was trimmed by 4 bases and V by 11 bases; bases with no gene match: 7. CDR3 loop: CASKRDSYGYTF. The CDR3 DNA sequence: TGTGCCTCAAAGCGGGACAGCTATGGCTACACCTTC.

The chain carries TRBV5-1 and TRBJ1-1; 9 positions match TRBD1. The CDR3 runs to 16 residues. Germline V gene lookup returns CDR1 SGHRS and CDR2 YFSETQ. Trimming took 0 bases from V and 4 from J; bases not matched to a gene: 7. DNA of the CDR3: TGCGCCAGCAGCTTGGAAGGCTGGACAGGGGTCACTGAAGCTTTCTTT. Encoded protein: CASSLEGWTGVTEAFF.

As DNA, the CDR3 is TGCAGTGCTAGAGCCCTGGGCGGACAGAACACTGAAGCTTTCTTT. It translates to CSARALGGQNTEAFF. This chain links TRBV20-1 with TRBJ1-1, with D possibly matching TRBD1 (5 bases). The CDR3 spans 15 residues. Trimming cost V 1 base and J 1 base, with 13 bases left between them. Germline assignment: CDR1 DFQATT and CDR2 SNEGSKA (reference sequence).

This clonotype has a handful of counts. The chain employs TRBV6-5 and TRBJ1-5; D is unclear. The length of the CDR3 is 13 residues. CDR1 MNHEY and CDR2 SVGAGI come from the germline V gene. V lost 4 bases and J lost 3, with 7 bases in between. Here the CDR3 reads CASSSAFNQPQHF. CDR3 DNA: TGTGCCAGCAGTTCAGCTTTCAATCAGCCCCAGCATTTT.

The chain employs TRBV2 and TRBJ2-3, with 8 bases fitting TRBD1. After removal of 8 bases from V and 2 bases from J, the junction contained 6 bases not matched to a gene. From germline, CDR1 is SNHLY and CDR2 FYNNEI. The CDR3 extends over 14 amino acids. The CDR3 nucleotides read TGTGCCAGCGACCGGACAGGGTACACAGATACGCAGTATTTT. This translates into CASDRTGYTDTQYF.

This sequence joins TRBV28 and TRBJ2-1, with 8 nucleotides matching TRBD1. The CDR3 runs to 18 residues. With V trimmed by 1 base and J by 0 bases, 8 bases remained unmatched. CDR1 and CDR2 from the germline V gene are MDHEN and SYDVKM. Written as DNA, the CDR3 is TGTGCCAGCAGTTTATTATGGCGGACAGGGAGCTCCTACAATGAGCAGTTCTTC. It encodes CASSLLWRTGSSYNEQFF.

This clonotype was observed at least ten times. The chain uses TRBV9 and TRBJ2-5; tentatively, D is TRBD1 or TRBD2 (6 bases each). Germline CDR1 is SGDLS and CDR2 is YYNGEE. The ends were cut back, 2 bases at V and 2 bases at J, with 10 bases in the middle. The CDR3 has 14 residues. The CDR3 spells CASSVGGLQETQYF. The DNA for the CDR3 is TGTGCCAGCAGCGTTGGGGGGCTACAAGAGACCCAGTACTTC. The variable domain in full, completed from reference TRBV9 and TRBJ2-5, reads DSGVTQTPKHLITATGQRVTLRCSPRSGDLSVYWYQQSLDQGLQFLIQYYNGEERAKGNILERFSAQQFPDLHSELNLSSLELGDSALYFCASSVGGLQETQYFGPGTRLLVL.

This clonotype was counted between two and nine times. The chain uses TRBV6-1 and TRBJ1-2; TRBD1 matches at 8 bases. Per the germline V gene, CDR1 is MNHNS and CDR2 is SASEGT. This CDR3 comprises 15 residues. Losses at the gene ends were 2 bases for V and 5 bases for J; bases not matched to a gene: 7. The CDR3 sequence is CASSEQVDRVYGYTF. As DNA, the CDR3 is TGTGCCAGCAGTGAACAAGTGGACAGGGTGTATGGCTACACCTTC.

A remark on this clonotype: At one boundary the junction diverges from the germline segment, which might be a read error. The rearrangement joins TRBV4-1 to TRBJ1-5, with D possibly TRBD1 on 5 matching bases. CDR1 is MGHRA, CDR2 YSYEKL, per germline. This CDR3 spans 15 amino acids. The DNA of the CDR3 is TGCGCCAGCGGCCAAGGGGTATATAGCAATCAGCCCCAGCATTTT. This gives the protein CASGQGVYSNQPQHF.

The chain employs TRBV2 and TRBJ1-1; D is unclear. Trimming took off 7 bases at V and 2 bases at J, with 11 bases between the two ends. Germline assignment: CDR1 SNHLY and CDR2 FYNNEI. The CDR3 runs to 13 residues. The DNA of the CDR3 is TGTGCCAGCATTGGGCAGTCAAACACTGAAGCTTTCTTT. Translating it yields CASIGQSNTEAFF.

The chain joins TRBV28 to TRBJ2-5; D unresolved. V was clipped by 4 bases and J by 11 bases, with 14 bases between them. Per germline, CDR1 MDHEN and CDR2 SYDVKM. The CDR3 totals 12 residues. As DNA, the CDR3 is TGTGCCAGCAGTTCCGATGGCGATGAGCAGTACTTC. As protein: CASSSDGDEQYF.

CDR3 region: CASSLVGTDNQPQHF. The DNA of the CDR3 is TGTGCCAGCAGCTTAGTCGGGACAGATAATCAGCCCCAGCATTTT. The genes are TRBV7-2 and TRBJ1-5; 7 nucleotides align to TRBD1. The germline gives CDR1 SGHTA, CDR2 FQGNSA. The trim removed 1 base at V and 4 bases at J, leaving 4 bases unmatched. This CDR3 is 15 amino acids long.

The chain is built from TRBV12-3 or TRBV12-4 and TRBJ1-4, with 8 bases matching TRBD1. V dropped 5 bases and J dropped 4; count of bases not matched to a gene: 6. The CDR3 length is 15 residues. In DNA form, the CDR3 reads TGTGCCAGCAGTGTTGGACAGGGAGGTAATGAAAAACTGTTTTTT. This codes for CASSVGQGGNEKLFF.

This clonotype was detected only a few times. J is TRBJ2-5 and V is TRBV29-1, with 9 bases lining up with TRBD1. TRBJ2-7 explains the end of the DNA better; the J call may be wrong. Germline-derived CDR1 and CDR2 are SQVTM and ANQGSEA. There are 12 residues in the CDR3. CDR3 in DNA: TGCAGCGGACGGACAGGGGCCCACGAGCAGTACTTC. Translating it yields CSGRTGAHEQYF.

In this sample, this clonotype turned up a few times. V and J are TRBV7-2 and TRBJ1-2; 9 positions match TRBD1. The germline V gene encodes CDR1 SGHTA and CDR2 FQGNSA. CDR3 size: 14 residues. With V trimmed by 5 bases and J by 7 bases, 8 bases remained unmatched. Here the CDR3 reads CASSHRGQGFGYTF. CDR3 sequence (DNA): TGTGCCAGCAGCCACCGTGGACAGGGGTTTGGCTACACCTTC.

This clonotype was recorded a few times. This chain links TRBV6-5 with TRBJ2-1; 7 bases are a match to TRBD2. TRBJ2-7 matches the DNA end more closely, so the J call is doubtful. The CDR3 is 16 amino acids. The V gene's germline CDR1 is MNHEY and CDR2 SVGAGI. CDR3 sequence reads: CASSVPAGVFYNEQYF. Here the CDR3 DNA reads TGTGCCAGCTCCGTCCCCGCGGGAGTATTCTACAATGAGCAGTACTTC.

The gene calls are TRBV9 and TRBJ2-7, with 9 bases that match TRBD2. Trimming removed 0 bases from V and 5 bases from J; junction bases left unmatched: 9. CDR3 length: 16 amino acids. The germline gives CDR1 SGDLS, CDR2 YYNGEE. CDR3 nucleotide sequence: TGTGCCAGCAGCGTAGATGGTGGGGGACTAGCCGACGAGCAGTACTTC. Translating it yields CASSVDGGGLADEQYF. Full variable domain (missing parts from reference TRBV9 and TRBJ2-7): DSGVTQTPKHLITATGQRVTLRCSPRSGDLSVYWYQQSLDQGLQFLIQYYNGEERAKGNILERFSAQQFPDLHSELNLSSLELGDSALYFCASSVDGGGLADEQYFGPGTRLTVT.

In its sample, this clonotype was seen a few times. This CDR3 is CASWDRVDYEQYF. CDR3 coding DNA: TGTGCCAGCTGGGACAGGGTTGACTACGAGCAGTACTTC. This chain uses TRBV6-5 with TRBJ2-4; 9 positions match TRBD1. The J call may be in error: the DNA end matches TRBJ2-7 better. The CDR3 covers 13 residues. Germline-derived CDR1 and CDR2 are MNHEY and SVGAGI.

This sequence joins TRBV4-1 and TRBJ2-1, with D unclear. The V gene lost 1 base and the J gene lost 4 bases, with 5 bases spanning the gap. The CDR3 has 13 residues. The germline CDR1 and CDR2 sequences are MGHRA and YSYEKL. For the CDR3, the DNA is TGCGCCAGCAGCCAAGTCCAGTACAATGAGCAGTTCTTC. Translating it yields CASSQVQYNEQFF.

The chain couples TRBV2 to TRBJ1-4, with a tentative D call TRBD1 (5 bases). The CDR3 is 19 residues long. Trimming pared 2 bases from V and 4 bases from J, leaving 23 bases between. Germline lookup yields CDR1 SNHLY and CDR2 FYNNEI. The CDR3 reads CASSEPGLAGGHCNEKLFF. The DNA for the CDR3 is TGTGCCAGCAGTGAACCGGGACTAGCGGGAGGGCATTGTAATGAAAAACTGTTTTTT.

The chain links TRBV11-2 to TRBJ1-2; 7 positions agree with TRBD1. This CDR3 comprises 15 residues. From germline, CDR1 is SGHAT and CDR2 FQNNGV. V lost 2 bases, J lost 0 bases, and 3 bases stayed unmatched. The CDR3 bases are TGTGCCAGCAGCTTACCGACAGGGTCTAACTATGGCTACACCTTC. Translated: CASSLPTGSNYGYTF.

This clonotype was seen a handful of times. The CDR3 DNA is TGCGCCAGCAGTGAGAGGGGGCCGATGAACACTGAAGCTTTCTTT. This translates into CASSERGPMNTEAFF. The V and J genes are TRBV10-2 and TRBJ1-1; TRBD1 matches at 7 bases. Germline CDR1 reads WSHSY; CDR2 reads SAAADI. J gave up 0 bases and V 2 bases, and 3 bases lay outside the gene matches. The length of the CDR3 is 15 residues.

The chain has TRBV6-1 and TRBJ2-7; either TRBD1 or TRBD2 may fit D (5 bases each). The CDR3 totals 15 residues. Germline CDR1 and CDR2: MNHNS and SASEGT. The ends were cut back, 0 bases at V and 3 bases at J, with 12 bases in the middle. CDR3 nucleotides: TGTGCCAGCAGTGAAGCCCCGGGACCATTCTACGAGCAGTACTTC. This encodes CASSEAPGPFYEQYF.

This chain links TRBV28 with TRBJ2-1, with 8 bases fitting TRBD2. In germline, CDR1 is MDHEN, CDR2 SYDVKM. The CDR3 runs to 15 residues. V shed 5 bases and J 8 bases; nucleotides not matched to a gene: 11. DNA for the CDR3: TGTGCCAGCAGTCCGAATAGCGGGAATAACCATGAGCAGTTCTTC. This translates into CASSPNSGNNHEQFF.

This clonotype showed up just a few times. This chain links TRBV10-3 with TRBJ2-5; D possibly corresponds to TRBD1 (6 bases). Germline CDR1 ENHRY, CDR2 SYGVKD. This CDR3 contains 13 residues. The V end was cut by 3 bases, the J end by 5 bases, with 10 bases between. CDR3 sequence reads: CAISDQGTETQYF. For the CDR3, the DNA is TGTGCCATCAGTGATCAGGGGACGGAGACCCAGTACTTC.

The table lists this clonotype with a few counts. This chain links TRBV20-1 with TRBJ1-2; TRBD1 aligns across 8 bases. Per the germline V gene, CDR1 is DFQATT and CDR2 is SNEGSKA (reference sequence). This CDR3 spans 16 amino acids. V lost 2 bases to trimming and J lost 3 bases; unmatched junction nucleotides: 11. The CDR3 sequence: CSARRPVRGLDYGYTF. For the CDR3, the DNA is TGCAGTGCTAGACGCCCGGTCAGGGGGCTTGACTATGGCTACACCTTC.

This clonotype has more than one count but fewer than ten. The gene calls are TRBV11-2 and TRBJ1-5; unclear D gene. The germline CDR1 and CDR2 sequences are SGHAT and FQNNGV. CDR3 length: 14 amino acids. V was pared by 5 bases and J by 5 bases, with 13 bases between. CDR3 bases: TGTGCCAGCAGCCCGTCCAACTGGGATCAGCCCCAGCATTTT. Protein sequence: CASSPSNWDQPQHF.

This clonotype was seen more than once but under ten times. V gene TRBV6-6 combines with J gene TRBJ2-6; D might be TRBD1 (5 bases). The V end was cut by 2 bases, the J end by 0 bases, with 5 bases between. Germline V lookup: CDR1 MNHNY, CDR2 SVGAGI (reference sequence). CDR3 length equals 15 residues. For the CDR3, the DNA is TGTGCCAGCAGTTACACAGGCTCTGGGGCCAACGTCCTGACTTTC. Its protein product is CASSYTGSGANVLTF.

This chain uses TRBV12-3 or TRBV12-4 with TRBJ2-5; 10 bases agree with TRBD2. The DNA end is a closer match to TRBJ2-7, so the J assignment may be wrong. CDR3 length equals 16 residues. Here the CDR3 reads CASSMGQESGRGEQYF. The CDR3, as DNA: TGTGCCAGCAGTATGGGACAGGAAAGCGGGAGGGGCGAGCAGTACTTC.

This clonotype has just a few counts. In DNA form, the CDR3 reads TGTGCCAGCAGCCAATACAGGTTCTCCGGGACTAGTTCCACAGATACGCAGTATTTT. Encoded protein: CASSQYRFSGTSSTDTQYF. This chain uses TRBV3-1 with TRBJ2-3, with 8 positions matching TRBD2. The V and J ends lost 2 bases and 2 bases, in that order; junction bases with no gene match: 15. The CDR3 has 19 residues. Germline CDR1 and CDR2: LGHDT and YNNKEL (reference sequence).